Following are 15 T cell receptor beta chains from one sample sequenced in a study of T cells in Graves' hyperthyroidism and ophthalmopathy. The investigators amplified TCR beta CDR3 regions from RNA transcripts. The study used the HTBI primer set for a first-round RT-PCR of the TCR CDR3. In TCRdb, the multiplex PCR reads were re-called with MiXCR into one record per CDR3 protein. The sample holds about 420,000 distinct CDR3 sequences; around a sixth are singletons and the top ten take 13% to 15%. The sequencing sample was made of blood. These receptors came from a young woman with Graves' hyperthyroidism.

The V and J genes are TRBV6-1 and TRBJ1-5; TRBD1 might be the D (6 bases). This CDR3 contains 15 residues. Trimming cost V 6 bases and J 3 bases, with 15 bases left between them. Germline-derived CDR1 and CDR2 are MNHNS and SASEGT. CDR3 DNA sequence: TGTGCCAGCAGCCTTCCGGGGGGCACCAATCAGCCCCAGCATTTT. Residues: CASSLPGGTNQPQHF.

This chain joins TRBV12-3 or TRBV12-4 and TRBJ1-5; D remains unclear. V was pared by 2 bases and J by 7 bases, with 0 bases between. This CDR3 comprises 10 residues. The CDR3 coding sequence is TGTGCCAGCAGTTTACAGCCCCAGCATTTT. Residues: CASSLQPQHF.

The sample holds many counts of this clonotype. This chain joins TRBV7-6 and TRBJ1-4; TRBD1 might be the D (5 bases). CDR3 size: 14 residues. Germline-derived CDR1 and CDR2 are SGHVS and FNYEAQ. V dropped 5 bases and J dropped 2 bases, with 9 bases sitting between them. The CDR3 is CASSLGVTNEKLFF. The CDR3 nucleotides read TGTGCCAGCAGCCTGGGGGTTACTAATGAAAAACTGTTTTTT.

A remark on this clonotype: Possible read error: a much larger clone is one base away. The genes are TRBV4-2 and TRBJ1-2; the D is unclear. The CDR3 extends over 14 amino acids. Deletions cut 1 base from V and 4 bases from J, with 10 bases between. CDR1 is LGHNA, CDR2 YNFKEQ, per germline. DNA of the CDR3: TGTGCCAGCAGCCAAGGCGGACTTGTCTATGGCTACACCTTC. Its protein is CASSQGGLVYGYTF.

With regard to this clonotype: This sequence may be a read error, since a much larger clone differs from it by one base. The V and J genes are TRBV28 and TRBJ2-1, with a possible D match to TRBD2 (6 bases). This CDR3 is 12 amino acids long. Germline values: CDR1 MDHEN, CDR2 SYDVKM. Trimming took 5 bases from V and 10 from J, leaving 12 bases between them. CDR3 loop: CASSDIGGEQFF. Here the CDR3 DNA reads TGTGCCAGCAGTGATATCGGGGGAGAGCAGTTCTTC.

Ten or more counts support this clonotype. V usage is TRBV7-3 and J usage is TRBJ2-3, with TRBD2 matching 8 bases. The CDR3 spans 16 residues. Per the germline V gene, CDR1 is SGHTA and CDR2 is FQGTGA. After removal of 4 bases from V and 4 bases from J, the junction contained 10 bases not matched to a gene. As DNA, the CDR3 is TGTGCCAGCAGCTCCCCGGGGGCGGGAGGAGCAGATACGCAGTATTTT. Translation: CASSSPGAGGADTQYF.

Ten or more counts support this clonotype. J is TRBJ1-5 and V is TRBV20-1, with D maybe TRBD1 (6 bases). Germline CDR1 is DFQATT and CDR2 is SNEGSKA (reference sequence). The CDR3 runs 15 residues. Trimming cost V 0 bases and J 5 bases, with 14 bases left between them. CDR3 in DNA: TGCAGTGCTAGAGATCCCAGGGGTCCTGATCAGCCCCAGCATTTT. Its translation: CSARDPRGPDQPQHF.

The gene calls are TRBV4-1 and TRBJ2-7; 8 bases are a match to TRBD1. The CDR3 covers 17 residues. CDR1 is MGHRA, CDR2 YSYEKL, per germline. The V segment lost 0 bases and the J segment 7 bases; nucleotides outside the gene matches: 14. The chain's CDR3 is CASSQDQSRGQTGEQYF. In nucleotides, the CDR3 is TGCGCCAGCAGCCAAGATCAGAGCAGGGGGCAGACGGGAGAGCAGTACTTC.

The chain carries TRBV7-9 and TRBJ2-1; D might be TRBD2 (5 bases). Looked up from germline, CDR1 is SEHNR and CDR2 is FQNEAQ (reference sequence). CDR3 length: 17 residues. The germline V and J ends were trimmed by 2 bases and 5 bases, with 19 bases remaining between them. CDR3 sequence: CASSLPYTSPANNEQFF. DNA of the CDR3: TGTGCCAGCAGCTTACCCTACACTAGTCCGGCCAACAATGAGCAGTTCTTC.

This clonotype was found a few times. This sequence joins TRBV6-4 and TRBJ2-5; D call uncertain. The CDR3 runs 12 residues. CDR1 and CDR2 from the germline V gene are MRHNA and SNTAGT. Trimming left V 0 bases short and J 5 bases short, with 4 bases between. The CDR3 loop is CASSDSGETQYF. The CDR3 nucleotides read TGTGCCAGCAGTGACTCGGGTGAGACCCAGTACTTC.

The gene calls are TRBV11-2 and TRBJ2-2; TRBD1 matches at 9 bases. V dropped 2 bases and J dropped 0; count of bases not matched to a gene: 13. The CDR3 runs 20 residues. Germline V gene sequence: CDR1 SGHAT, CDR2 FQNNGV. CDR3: CASSLLSQSRQGANTGELFF. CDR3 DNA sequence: TGTGCCAGCAGCTTACTTTCGCAATCCCGACAGGGGGCGAACACCGGGGAGCTGTTTTTT. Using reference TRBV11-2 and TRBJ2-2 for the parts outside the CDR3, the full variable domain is EAGVAQSPRYKIIEKRQSVAFWCNPISGHATLYWYQQILGQGPKLLIQFQNNGVVDDSQLPKDRFSAERLKGVDSTLKIQPAKLEDSAVYLCASSLLSQSRQGANTGELFFGEGSRLTVL.

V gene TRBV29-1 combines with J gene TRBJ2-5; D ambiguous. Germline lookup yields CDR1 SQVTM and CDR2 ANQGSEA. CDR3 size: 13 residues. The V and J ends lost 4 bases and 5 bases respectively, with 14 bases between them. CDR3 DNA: TGCAGCGTTGTACACTTTTATGGGGAGACCCAGTACTTC. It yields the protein CSVVHFYGETQYF.

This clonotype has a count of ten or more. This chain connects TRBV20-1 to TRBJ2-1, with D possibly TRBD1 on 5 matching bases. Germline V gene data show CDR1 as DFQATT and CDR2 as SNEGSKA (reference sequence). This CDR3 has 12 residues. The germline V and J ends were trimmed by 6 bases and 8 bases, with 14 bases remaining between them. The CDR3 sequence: CSATIGAYEQFF. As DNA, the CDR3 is TGCAGTGCCACGATAGGGGCGTATGAGCAGTTCTTC.

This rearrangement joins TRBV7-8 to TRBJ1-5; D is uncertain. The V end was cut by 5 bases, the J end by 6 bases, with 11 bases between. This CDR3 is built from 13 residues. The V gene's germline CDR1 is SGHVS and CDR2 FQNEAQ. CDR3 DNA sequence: TGTGCCAGCAGCACTAGGACCGGTCAGCCCCAGCATTTT. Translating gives CASSTRTGQPQHF.

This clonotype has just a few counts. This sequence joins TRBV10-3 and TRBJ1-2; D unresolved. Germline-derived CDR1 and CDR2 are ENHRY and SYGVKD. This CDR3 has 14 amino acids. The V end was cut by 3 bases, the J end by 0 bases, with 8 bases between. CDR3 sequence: CAISEVVANYGYTF. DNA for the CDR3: TGTGCCATCAGTGAAGTAGTAGCTAACTATGGCTACACCTTC.